What follows are 21 T cell receptor beta chains derived from one specimen sequenced in a study of shared clonotypes between healthy human individuals. Produced via immunoSEQ multiplex PCR; TCRdb's table is partial and in-frame only. This table has some 2,500,000 clones, roughly 93% appearing once. Sequenced: naive CD4+ T cells from PBMCs. Subset given: CD45RA+ positively selected. The receptors shown here come from a man between 18 and 29 years old in good health. Some clones in this sample may be carry-over from other donors' samples.

The J gene is TRBJ2-4, the V gene TRBV7-9; D possibly matches TRBD1 or TRBD2 (6 bases each). Trimming shortened V by 4 bases and J by 8 bases, and 15 bases separated the two germline ends. The CDR3 has 14 residues. The germline CDR1 and CDR2 sequences are SEHNR and FQNEAQ (reference sequence). The CDR3 nucleotides are TGTGCCAGCAGCTCGATGGGGGGCCGGTACATTCAGTACTTC. Amino acid sequence: CASSSMGGRYIQYF.

The sample holds a few counts of this clone. In the same sample, other DNA sequences code for this CDR3. The chain links TRBV9 to TRBJ2-1; D tentatively reads TRBD1 or TRBD2 (5 bases each). The V gene's germline CDR1 is SGDLS and CDR2 YYNGEE. V lost 0 bases, J lost 0 bases, and 7 bases lay in between. CDR3 length: 15 residues. The CDR3 spells CASSVVGGSYNEQFF. CDR3 nucleotide sequence: TGTGCCAGCAGCGTAGTTGGGGGCTCCTACAATGAGCAGTTCTTC.

This clone was recorded once. V gene TRBV10-3 combines with J gene TRBJ1-1, with a tentative D call TRBD1 (5 bases). This CDR3 is built from 13 residues. CDR1 ENHRY and CDR2 SYGVKD come from the germline V gene. V lost 6 bases and J lost 1, with 9 bases in between. CDR3 loop: CAISPDKNTEAFF. The CDR3 coding sequence is TGTGCCATCAGCCCGGACAAGAACACTGAAGCTTTCTTT.

Written as DNA, the CDR3 is TGTGCCAGCAGAAAGTCGGGGGGCACAGATACGCAGTATTTT. Encoded protein: CASRKSGGTDTQYF. The V call is TRBV28, the J call TRBJ2-3; D is possibly TRBD2 (6 bases). V was pared by 6 bases and J by 1 base, with 11 bases between. Germline V lookup: CDR1 MDHEN, CDR2 SYDVKM. This CDR3 has 14 amino acids.

This CDR3 is CASSQAGAGDYGYTF. CDR3 sequence (DNA): TGCGCCAGCAGCCAAGCAGGGGCGGGTGACTATGGCTACACCTTC. The V and J genes are TRBV4-1 and TRBJ1-2, with a tentative D call TRBD1 (6 bases). CDR3 length: 15 amino acids. In germline, CDR1 is MGHRA, CDR2 YSYEKL. The V gene lost 1 base and the J gene lost 3 bases, with 12 bases spanning the gap.

The chain's CDR3 is CASSQATGGFYEQYF. In nucleotides, the CDR3 is TGCGCCAGCAGCCAAGCGACAGGGGGCTTCTACGAGCAGTACTTC. V and J are TRBV4-1 and TRBJ2-7, with TRBD1 matching over 10 bases. Germline V CDR1 and CDR2: MGHRA, YSYEKL. This CDR3 comprises 15 residues. Trimming at V came to 1 base and at J to 3 bases, leaving 3 bases not matched to a gene.

The chain links TRBV5-4 to TRBJ1-2; no firm D call. In germline, CDR1 is SGHNT, CDR2 YYREEE (reference sequence). The ends were cut back, 4 bases at V and 1 base at J, with 14 bases in the middle. The CDR3 totals 15 residues. The CDR3 DNA reads TGTGCCAGCAGCACCGCAGCTAGGGATAACTATGGCTACACCTTC. It codes for CASSTAARDNYGYTF.

This sequence joins TRBV5-4 and TRBJ2-6; tentative D call: TRBD2 (5 bases). In germline, CDR1 is SGHNT, CDR2 YYREEE (reference sequence). This CDR3 region has 18 residues. V was pared by 0 bases and J by 0 bases, with 13 bases between. CDR3 bases: TGTGCCAGCAGCTTGGATCTGGGGAGTAACTCTGGGGCCAACGTCCTGACTTTC. Encoded protein: CASSLDLGSNSGANVLTF.

The chain combines TRBV28 with TRBJ2-7; TRBD1 matches 7 bases. This CDR3 has 15 amino acids. With V trimmed by 5 bases and J by 1 base, 8 bases remained unmatched. Germline V gives CDR1 MDHEN, CDR2 SYDVKM. The CDR3 coding sequence is TGTGCCAGCAGTGCCGCTGGGACAGAGTCCTACGAGCAGTACTTC. It translates to CASSAAGTESYEQYF.

This clone was found once. The chain joins TRBV7-3 to TRBJ2-7; a possible D gene is TRBD1 (5 bases). Germline V lookup: CDR1 SGHTA, CDR2 FQGTGA. With 2 bases removed from V and 0 bases from J, the gap between germline ends came to 8 bases. The CDR3 is made up of 14 amino acids. Here the CDR3 DNA reads TGTGCCAGCAGCTTAGGACAATTCTCCTACGAGCAGTACTTC. Translation: CASSLGQFSYEQYF.

This rearrangement joins TRBV2 to TRBJ2-7; D uncertain. The CDR3 totals 12 residues. Per the germline V gene, CDR1 is SNHLY and CDR2 is FYNNEI. Trimming stripped 2 bases from V and 6 bases from J, with 8 bases between. The CDR3 loop is CASSEIAPEQYF. In nucleotides, the CDR3 is TGTGCCAGCAGTGAAATCGCCCCCGAGCAGTACTTC. The variable domain in full, with the rest retrieved from reference TRBV2 and TRBJ2-7, is EPEVTQTPSHQVTQMGQEVILRCVPISNHLYFYWYRQILGQKVEFLVSFYNNEISEKSEIFDDQFSVERPDGSNFTLKIRSTKLEDSAMYFCASSEIAPEQYFGPGTRLTVT.

This clone came up once. The chain carries TRBV27 and TRBJ2-6; weak D call: TRBD2 (6 bases). V gave up 0 bases and J gave up 0 bases, with 15 bases separating them. Germline CDR1 is MNHEY and CDR2 is SMNVEV (reference sequence). This CDR3 is 19 amino acids long. In nucleotides, the CDR3 is TGTGCCAGCAGTTTATCGGGACTTCACGCGTCCTCTGGGGCCAACGTCCTGACTTTC. It specifies CASSLSGLHASSGANVLTF.

V gene TRBV5-1 combines with J gene TRBJ2-3, with 7 bases lining up with TRBD1. Germline CDR1 reads SGHRS; CDR2 reads YFSETQ. This CDR3 is built from 15 residues. Trimming cost V 3 bases and J 2 bases; bases outside gene matches: 6. CDR3 amino acids: CASSSDGTDTDTQYF. The CDR3 coding sequence is TGCGCCAGCAGCTCCGATGGGACAGACACAGATACGCAGTATTTT. The whole variable domain, remainder taken from reference TRBV5-1 and TRBJ2-3, is KAGVTQTPRYLIKTRGQQVTLSCSPISGHRSVSWYQQTPGQGLQFLFEYFSETQRNKGNFPGRFSGRQFSNSRSEMNVSTLELGDSALYLCASSSDGTDTDTQYFGPGTRLTVL.

The genes are TRBV6-5 and TRBJ2-3; D is perhaps TRBD2 (5 bases). The V and J ends lost 7 bases and 4 bases respectively, with 18 bases between them. CDR3 size: 15 residues. The germline gives CDR1 MNHEY, CDR2 SVGAGI. In DNA form, the CDR3 reads TGTGCCAGCATCCCACGGGGTCGGGGATCAGATACGCAGTATTTT. This codes for CASIPRGRGSDTQYF.

V gene TRBV6-5 combines with J gene TRBJ2-1; D not certain. V was trimmed by 2 bases and J by 14 bases, leaving 19 bases between them. CDR1 is MNHEY and CDR2 is SVGAGI in the germline V gene. The CDR3 is 14 amino acids. CDR3 amino acids: CASSYEAKIKPEFF. The CDR3 coding sequence is TGTGCCAGCAGTTACGAAGCAAAAATTAAACCCGAGTTCTTC.

J is TRBJ2-1 and V is TRBV6-1; possible D gene TRBD2, 5 bases. Germline lookup yields CDR1 MNHNS and CDR2 SASEGT. Trimming pared 7 bases from V and 3 bases from J, leaving 10 bases between. This CDR3 has 13 residues. The DNA for the CDR3 is TGTGCCAGCAAACTAGGGAACTACAATGAGCAGTTCTTC. Residues: CASKLGNYNEQFF.

The CDR3 is CASSPLGLGPGEQYF. The CDR3 bases are TGTGCCAGCAGCCCCCTGGGACTGGGTCCGGGCGAGCAGTACTTC. The chain links TRBV5-6 to TRBJ2-7, with a weak D call TRBD2 (6 bases). Trimming took off 4 bases at V and 6 bases at J, with 20 bases between the two ends. Germline V gene lookup returns CDR1 SGHDT and CDR2 YYEEEE. CDR3 size: 15 residues.

CDR3 nucleotides: TGCGCCAGCGCTCCCGGGACAGCTGGCACTGAAGCTTTCTTT. It specifies CASAPGTAGTEAFF. The chain joins TRBV5-1 to TRBJ1-1; 7 bases are a match to TRBD1. The CDR3 contains 14 residues. V lost 7 bases to trimming and J lost 4 bases; unmatched junction nucleotides: 10. Germline V lookup: CDR1 SGHRS, CDR2 YFSETQ.

The chain has TRBV9 and TRBJ2-7, with D hard to call. CDR3 size: 15 residues. V was shortened by 2 bases and J by 4 bases, with 16 bases between the two germline ends. CDR1 and CDR2 (germline): SGDLS, YYNGEE. The DNA for the CDR3 is TGTGCCAGCAGCGTTGGGGAAGGGAATAGGTACGAGCAGTACTTC. Amino acid sequence: CASSVGEGNRYEQYF.

The J gene is TRBJ2-2, the V gene TRBV18, with a tentative D call TRBD1 (6 bases). Trimming removed 7 bases from V and 5 bases from J, with 17 bases in between. The CDR3 has 15 residues. Germline V gene sequence: CDR1 KGHSH, CDR2 LQKENI. CDR3 sequence (DNA): TGTGCCAGCTTAAAAACCCAGGGGCGAACCGGGGAGCTGTTTTTT. Residues: CASLKTQGRTGELFF.

The chain is built from TRBV5-1 and TRBJ2-5; 8 bases match TRBD2. Germline CDR1 reads SGHRS; CDR2 reads YFSETQ. This CDR3 contains 15 residues. V lost 3 bases, J lost 2 bases, and 6 bases stayed unmatched. The CDR3 here is CASSSPGGAQETQYF. In DNA, the CDR3 is TGCGCCAGCAGCTCGCCGGGGGGGGCTCAAGAGACCCAGTACTTC.